A single sample is the source of the 32 T cell receptor beta chains below, sequenced in a study of cytomegalovirus exposure and HLA in healthy donors. The PCR used 60 Vbeta and 13 Jbeta primers. Using immunoSEQ multiplex PCR, the repertoire was profiled, and TCRdb retains in-frame clones only, with some absent. In the table there are around 240,000 clones, 82% of which are singletons. The sequenced sample consisted of PBMCs. The receptors shown here come from a woman aged 40 to 55 in good health and CMV-seropositive.

The chain has TRBV10-1 and TRBJ1-3, with a weak D call TRBD1 (6 bases). Trimming stripped 5 bases from V and 7 bases from J, with 15 bases between. This CDR3 is built from 14 residues. CDR1 and CDR2 (germline): WNHNN, SYGVQD (reference sequence). CDR3 residues: CASSPGQQGNTIYF. The DNA for the CDR3 is TGCGCCAGCAGTCCGGGGCAACAGGGCAACACCATATATTTT.

The V call is TRBV5-6, the J call TRBJ2-7, with unresolved D. The germline V and J ends were trimmed by 0 bases and 4 bases, with 5 bases remaining between them. The CDR3 runs 12 residues. Germline loops: CDR1 SGHDT, CDR2 YYEEEE. For the CDR3, the DNA is TGTGCCAGCAGCTTGGGGGCGTACGAGCAGTACTTC. Encoded protein: CASSLGAYEQYF.

This clone came up a few times. V and J are TRBV29-1 and TRBJ1-2; 7 nucleotides line up with TRBD1. Per germline, CDR1 SQVTM and CDR2 ANQGSEA. V was clipped by 5 bases and J by 5 bases; unmatched bases: 5. This CDR3 is 12 amino acids long. CDR3 DNA sequence: TGCAGCGTTCGGGACAGCTCATATGGCTACACCTTC. This translates into CSVRDSSYGYTF.

For this clone: The same CDR3 can be traced to other DNA sequences in this sample. The gene calls are TRBV6-1 and TRBJ1-2; 7 nucleotides align to TRBD1. Per the germline V gene, CDR1 is MNHNS and CDR2 is SASEGT. The CDR3 spans 13 residues. The J segment lost 6 bases and the V segment lost 6 bases, leaving 7 bases of the junction unmatched. The CDR3 loop reads CASSLTGDDGYTF. The DNA for the CDR3 is TGTGCCAGCAGCCTTACAGGGGATGATGGCTACACCTTC.

The chain carries TRBV5-4 and TRBJ2-6; TRBD1 might be the D (5 bases). The germline V gene has CDR1 SGHNT and CDR2 YYREEE (reference sequence). The CDR3 consists of 17 residues. Trimming removed 4 bases from V and 0 bases from J, with 14 bases in between. CDR3 DNA: TGTGCCAGCAGCCCTAGGGGCTTGAGCTCTGGGGCCAACGTCCTGACTTTC. Encoded protein: CASSPRGLSSGANVLTF.

This clone was detected once. The CDR3 sequence is CASSLTGGLDNSPLHF. The CDR3, as DNA: TGTGCCAGCAGTTTAACAGGGGGCCTAGATAATTCACCCCTCCACTTT. This chain connects TRBV6-5 to TRBJ1-6; TRBD1 matches at 9 bases. Germline loops: CDR1 MNHEY, CDR2 SVGAGI. The J segment lost 5 bases and the V segment lost 4 bases, leaving 6 bases of the junction unmatched. This CDR3 has 16 residues.

This clone appeared a few times. V and J are TRBV19 and TRBJ1-5; possible D gene TRBD1, 5 bases. CDR1 LNHDA and CDR2 SQIVND come from the germline V gene (reference sequence). Trimming removed 4 bases at V and 11 bases at J, with 12 bases between. CDR3 length equals 12 residues. The CDR3: CASSRGEWTQHF. The CDR3 DNA is TGTGCCAGTAGTAGGGGGGAGTGGACCCAGCATTTT.

This chain connects TRBV9 to TRBJ1-2; 7 bases are shared with TRBD1. With 0 bases clipped from V and 5 bases from J, the junction kept 7 bases outside the gene matches. From germline, CDR1 is SGDLS and CDR2 YYNGEE. The CDR3 is 15 amino acids. DNA of the CDR3: TGTGCCAGCAGCGTAGCGGTGAAGGGGGCGTATGGCTACACCTTC. Amino acid sequence: CASSVAVKGAYGYTF.

With regard to this clone: The sample has other DNA sequences that encode this CDR3 too. The chain has TRBV7-6 and TRBJ2-3; D gene unclear. CDR1 is SGHVS and CDR2 is FNYEAQ in the germline V gene. Deletions cut 6 bases from V and 0 bases from J, with 4 bases between. This CDR3 has 12 residues. CDR3 in amino acids: CASSSSTDTQYF. The CDR3 DNA reads TGTGCCAGCAGTTCTAGCACAGATACGCAGTATTTT.

The CDR3 DNA is TGCGCCAGCAGCGGGGGCCCTCTCTACAATGAGCAGTTCTTC. This sequence encodes CASSGGPLYNEQFF. The chain carries TRBV5-1 and TRBJ2-1, with D perhaps TRBD1 (6 bases). Germline CDR1 and CDR2: SGHRS and YFSETQ. The CDR3 length is 14 residues. Trimming shortened V by 4 bases and J by 3 bases, and 11 bases separated the two germline ends.

The chain uses TRBV10-3 and TRBJ2-1; 10 bases align to TRBD1. J gave up 7 bases and V 5 bases, and 5 bases lay outside the gene matches. The CDR3 has 14 residues. Germline V CDR1 and CDR2: ENHRY, SYGVKD. The CDR3 DNA reads as TGTGCCATCAGTAAGGGACAGGGGAGGAATGAGCAGTTCTTC. It translates to CAISKGQGRNEQFF.

The V and J genes are TRBV7-2 and TRBJ2-1; TRBD2 agrees at 7 bases. V shed 1 base, J shed 2 bases, and the junction held 2 bases outside the gene matches. Per germline, CDR1 SGHTA and CDR2 FQGNSA. CDR3 size: 15 residues. The CDR3 nucleotides read TGTGCCAGCAGCTTAGTTGCGGGGGCCTACAATGAGCAGTTCTTC. Translation gives CASSLVAGAYNEQFF.

This rearrangement joins TRBV5-4 to TRBJ2-7, with D possibly being TRBD2 (5 bases). The CDR3 contains 13 residues. V lost 7 bases, J lost 1 base, and 12 bases lay in between. Germline assignment: CDR1 SGHNT and CDR2 YYREEE (reference sequence). CDR3 amino acids: CASSTNPSYEQYF. The CDR3 bases are TGTGCCAGCTCGACTAACCCTTCCTACGAGCAGTACTTC.

The chain recombines TRBV7-2 with TRBJ2-5, with TRBD2 identical over 9 bases. The CDR3 spans 15 residues. V dropped 0 bases and J dropped 3; count of bases not matched to a gene: 2. Per germline, CDR1 SGHTA and CDR2 FQGNSA. CDR3 coding DNA: TGTGCCAGCAGCTTAGCCGGGACTAGCAAAGAGACCCAGTACTTC. Residues: CASSLAGTSKETQYF.

This rearrangement joins TRBV30 to TRBJ1-2; D uncertain. CDR1 and CDR2 from the germline V gene are GTSNPN and SVGIG (reference sequence). The ends were cut back, 4 bases at V and 8 bases at J, with 14 bases in the middle. This CDR3 comprises 12 residues. In nucleotides, the CDR3 is TGTGCCTGGATTGAGCGTCGGGAGGGCTACACCTTC. Translating it yields CAWIERREGYTF.

V is TRBV4-3 and J is TRBJ2-3, with 7 bases that match TRBD1. The germline V gene has CDR1 LGHNA and CDR2 YSLEER. The CDR3 runs to 17 residues. V lost 1 base, J lost 1 base, and 8 bases stayed unmatched. CDR3 DNA sequence: TGCGCCAGCAGCCAAGTTTTTGGGACAGACCGCACAGATACGCAGTATTTT. It yields the protein CASSQVFGTDRTDTQYF.

As to this clone: Other DNA sequences within the sample encode an identical CDR3. The chain links TRBV5-1 to TRBJ2-3; 11 bases fit TRBD2. Germline V gene lookup returns CDR1 SGHRS and CDR2 YFSETQ. The CDR3 length is 16 residues. V was clipped by 0 bases and J by 1 base; unmatched bases: 1. The CDR3 spells CASSLEGLAGTDTQYF. In DNA, the CDR3 is TGCGCCAGCAGCTTGGAGGGACTAGCGGGCACAGATACGCAGTATTTT. The variable domain in full, completed from reference TRBV5-1 and TRBJ2-3, reads KAGVTQTPRYLIKTRGQQVTLSCSPISGHRSVSWYQQTPGQGLQFLFEYFSETQRNKGNFPGRFSGRQFSNSRSEMNVSTLELGDSALYLCASSLEGLAGTDTQYFGPGTRLTVL.

V gene TRBV13 combines with J gene TRBJ2-1; 15 positions match TRBD2. The V gene's germline CDR1 is PRHDT and CDR2 FYEKMQ (reference sequence). The CDR3 is made up of 17 amino acids. With V trimmed by 5 bases and J by 6 bases, 8 bases remained unmatched. The CDR3 spells CASSPAGLAGGGNEQFF. The CDR3 DNA follows: TGTGCCAGCAGCCCCGCGGGACTAGCGGGGGGAGGCAATGAGCAGTTCTTC.

The sample holds a few counts of this clone. V is TRBV10-3 and J is TRBJ2-5, with TRBD1 as a possible D gene (6 bases). Trimming removed 5 bases at V and 3 bases at J, with 13 bases between. The CDR3 covers 14 residues. Germline-derived CDR1 and CDR2 are ENHRY and SYGVKD. The CDR3 DNA sequence: TGTGCCATCAGTCAATCACAGGGAGAAGAGACCCAGTACTTC. It specifies CAISQSQGEETQYF.

This clone was seen a handful of times. This chain connects TRBV9 to TRBJ2-3, with 9 positions matching TRBD2. The junction had 2 bases not matched to a gene; V was cut back by 2 bases and J by 4 bases. CDR1 SGDLS and CDR2 YYNGEE come from the germline V gene. The CDR3 has 14 amino acids. The CDR3 loop is CASSVRGGPDTQYF. CDR3 DNA sequence: TGTGCCAGCAGCGTGCGGGGGGGCCCAGATACGCAGTATTTT.

The CDR3 loop reads CSARTGDHTEAFF. DNA for the CDR3: TGCAGCGCCAGGACAGGGGACCACACTGAAGCTTTCTTT. The chain uses TRBV29-1 and TRBJ1-1; 9 bases fit TRBD1. CDR3 length: 13 residues. Trimming removed 7 bases from V and 3 bases from J; junction bases left unmatched: 6. CDR1 SQVTM and CDR2 ANQGSEA come from the germline V gene.

The gene calls are TRBV11-2 and TRBJ2-5, with unresolved D. The CDR3 spans 13 residues. CDR1 SGHAT and CDR2 FQNNGV come from the germline V gene. The V and J ends lost 5 bases and 5 bases respectively, with 12 bases between them. This CDR3 reads CASSQSSLETQYF. Here the CDR3 DNA reads TGTGCCAGCAGCCAATCGAGTTTGGAGACCCAGTACTTC.

The chain links TRBV6-1 to TRBJ1-1; D remains ambiguous. Germline lookup yields CDR1 MNHNS and CDR2 SASEGT. The CDR3 is 15 residues long. The germline V and J ends were trimmed by 6 bases and 2 bases, with 16 bases remaining between them. The CDR3 DNA follows: TGTGCCAGCAGAATCTCCCTCGGGGTTAACACTGAAGCTTTCTTT. This gives the protein CASRISLGVNTEAFF.

The rearrangement links TRBV9 to TRBJ2-7, with TRBD2 matching over 13 bases. Unmatched junction bases numbered 4, after V lost 3 bases and J lost 4 bases. The CDR3 is 15 amino acids. CDR1 is SGDLS and CDR2 is YYNGEE in the germline V gene. CDR3 sequence: CASSAGTSGVYEQYF. The CDR3 DNA sequence: TGTGCCAGCAGCGCCGGGACTAGCGGGGTTTACGAGCAGTACTTC.

The chain couples TRBV6-5 to TRBJ2-3; 10 bases fit TRBD2. V lost 6 bases to trimming and J lost 2 bases; unmatched junction nucleotides: 5. CDR1 and CDR2 from the germline V gene are MNHEY and SVGAGI. CDR3 length equals 15 residues. The DNA of the CDR3 is TGTGCCAGCAGACGTAGCGGGGGGTTCACAGATACGCAGTATTTT. It codes for CASRRSGGFTDTQYF.

A few counts support this clone. CDR3 residues: CASSQRDRGLGDTEAFF. CDR3 nucleotides: TGCGCCAGCAGCCAGCGGGACAGGGGGCTTGGGGACACTGAAGCTTTCTTT. J is TRBJ1-1 and V is TRBV4-1; 12 nucleotides align to TRBD1. J lost 3 bases, V lost 3 bases, and 8 bases had no gene match. This CDR3 has 17 amino acids. The germline CDR1 and CDR2 sequences are MGHRA and YSYEKL.

This sequence joins TRBV7-7 and TRBJ2-5; 10 nucleotides align to TRBD2. Germline values: CDR1 SSHAT, CDR2 FNYEAQ (reference sequence). J lost 4 bases, V lost 0 bases, and 8 bases had no gene match. This CDR3 contains 17 residues. The CDR3 nucleotides read TGTGCCAGCAGCTTAGCGCAAGCGGGGGGGCCGGTAGAGACCCAGTACTTC. Encoded protein: CASSLAQAGGPVETQYF. Full variable domain (missing parts from reference TRBV7-7 and TRBJ2-5): GAGVSQSPRYKVTKRGQDVTLRCDPISSHATLYWYQQALGQGPEFLTYFNYEAQPDKSGLPSDRFSAERPEGSISTLTIQRTEQRDSAMYRCASSLAQAGGPVETQYFGPGTRLLVL.

V is TRBV6-1 and J is TRBJ1-5; TRBD1 might be the D (6 bases). Germline CDR1 MNHNS, CDR2 SASEGT. The CDR3 is 13 amino acids. V was clipped by 6 bases and J by 4 bases, with 10 bases between them. DNA of the CDR3: TGTGCCAGCAGGGAACAGGGAAATCAGCCCCAGCATTTT. Translated: CASREQGNQPQHF.

The chain combines TRBV23-1 with TRBJ2-7, with 8 bases lining up with TRBD1. TRBV23-1 is treated as an ORF (open reading frame) with a function not yet certain. The CDR3 covers 18 residues. Unmatched junction bases numbered 12, after V lost 0 bases and J lost 2 bases. The CDR3 loop reads CASSQSSLGDRLPYEQYF. The CDR3 region has the DNA TGCGCCAGCAGTCAATCTTCCCTAGGGGACAGGCTTCCCTACGAGCAGTACTTC.

This clone was seen once. The chain joins TRBV7-2 to TRBJ2-5, with 7 positions matching TRBD1. CDR3 length: 15 residues. The V segment lost 4 bases and the J segment 4 bases; nucleotides outside the gene matches: 9. Germline V gene data show CDR1 as SGHTA and CDR2 as FQGNSA. The chain's CDR3 is CASSSPLTGAETQYF. The DNA for the CDR3 is TGTGCCAGCAGCTCCCCACTCACAGGGGCAGAGACCCAGTACTTC.

The chain combines TRBV11-3 with TRBJ2-1; possibly TRBD2 for D (5 bases). The V gene's germline CDR1 is SGHNT and CDR2 YENEEA. Deletions cut 0 bases from V and 0 bases from J, with 6 bases between. The CDR3 runs to 15 residues. CDR3 DNA: TGTGCCAGCAGCTTAGAAGCGGTCTCCTACAATGAGCAGTTCTTC. Amino acids: CASSLEAVSYNEQFF.

The V gene is TRBV7-2, the J gene TRBJ2-4, with D hard to call. Germline V gives CDR1 SGHTA, CDR2 FQGNSA. The CDR3 extends over 15 amino acids. Trimming removed 5 bases at V and 7 bases at J, with 18 bases between. The CDR3 nucleotides are TGTGCCAGCAGCGCTACCACTGCGGCGTGGAACATTCAGTACTTC. Amino acid sequence: CASSATTAAWNIQYF.